The text below deals with one TCR beta chain. The source of the sample is a study of T cells after yellow fever vaccination. V dropped 1 base and J dropped 0 bases, with 13 bases sitting between them. Per germline, CDR1 SGHTA and CDR2 FQGNSA. The CDR3 consists of 16 residues. TCRdb re-called the 5' RACE reads through MiXCR, storing one row per CDR3 protein. The sample has 320,000 or so distinct CDR3 sequences, roughly 7.5% seen once. This chain uses TRBV7-2 with TRBJ2-7, with D perhaps TRBD2 (5 bases). Sample: PBMCs, taken more than 35 days after the first yellow fever vaccination. The TCR comes from a man younger than 35 who received the YFV17D yellow fever vaccine. CDR3 DNA: TGTGCCAGCAGCTTAGGGGGAGCGGTGCTCTCCTACGAGCAGTACTTC. Its translation: CASSLGGAVLSYEQYF.